A selection of T cell receptor beta chains follows, all from one sample in a study of post-analysis software for immune sequencing data. TCRdb reprocessed the PCR reads via MiXCR and lists one record per CDR3 protein. Counted here are 750,000 to 950,000 distinct CDR3 sequences, around 53% occurring once; the ten biggest clones make up 4% to 5.5%. Sequencing was performed on blood. The origin of the receptors is a girl between 5 and 17 years old with multiple sclerosis. CDR3s include the opening cysteine and the closing phenylalanine or tryptophan. The D gene is left open where the match is weak. Clone size, where shown, is once, few, many, or a class for clones that have expanded.

d_gene: TRBD2
abundance: .
v_gene: TRBV7-3
len: 16
j_gene: TRBJ2-1
CDR3aa: CASSLYGTSPGDEQFF
CDR3nt: TGTGCCAGCAGCTTATATGGGACTAGCCCTGGGGATGAGCAGTTCTTC

d_gene: .
abundance: .
v_gene: TRBV10-3
len: 14
j_gene: TRBJ1-6
CDR3aa: CAISDQGIGSPLHF
CDR3nt: TGTGCCATCAGTGATCAGGGGATTGGGTCACCCCTCCACTTT

d_gene: .
abundance: .
v_gene: TRBV29-1
len: 12
j_gene: TRBJ1-1
CDR3aa: CSVEPREAEAFF
CDR3nt: TGCAGCGTTGAGCCCAGGGAGGCTGAAGCTTTCTTT

d_gene: .
abundance: few
v_gene: TRBV29-1
len: 10
j_gene: TRBJ2-5
CDR3aa: CSVPGETQYF
CDR3nt: TGCAGCGTTCCGGGAGAGACCCAGTACTTC

d_gene: TRBD2
abundance: .
v_gene: TRBV7-6
len: 15
j_gene: TRBJ2-3
CDR3aa: CASSLGAGWADTQYF
CDR3nt: TGTGCCAGCAGCTTAGGAGCGGGGTGGGCAGATACGCAGTATTTT

d_gene: .
abundance: many
v_gene: TRBV5-1
len: 14
j_gene: TRBJ2-5
CDR3aa: CASSLVGYQETQYF
CDR3nt: TGCGCCAGCAGCCTGGTCGGGTACCAAGAGACCCAGTACTTC

d_gene: TRBD1
abundance: .
v_gene: TRBV6-4
len: 18
j_gene: TRBJ2-6
CDR3aa: CASSLEPGQGSGANVLTF
CDR3nt: TGTGCCAGCAGTCTCGAACCGGGACAGGGTTCAGGGGCCAACGTCCTGACTTTC

d_gene: .
abundance: few
v_gene: TRBV28
len: 16
j_gene: TRBJ2-5
CDR3aa: CASSFMRVRVKETQYF
CDR3nt: TGTGCCAGCAGTTTTATGCGGGTCCGCGTCAAGGAGACCCAGTACTTC

d_gene: TRBD1
abundance: .
v_gene: TRBV12-3/TRBV12-4
len: 15
j_gene: TRBJ1-2
CDR3aa: CASSSPRQGVHGYTF
CDR3nt: TGTGCCAGCAGTTCCCCGAGACAGGGGGTACATGGCTACACCTTC

d_gene: .
abundance: few
v_gene: TRBV12-3/TRBV12-4
len: 15
j_gene: TRBJ2-4
CDR3aa: CASSAGLLAKNIQYF
CDR3nt: TGTGCCAGCAGCGCGGGCCTCTTAGCCAAAAACATTCAGTACTTC

d_gene: .
abundance: few
v_gene: TRBV20-1
len: 13
j_gene: TRBJ2-5
CDR3aa: CSAPRTVQETQYF
CDR3nt: TGCAGTGCCCCTAGGACGGTCCAAGAGACCCAGTACTTC

d_gene: .
abundance: .
v_gene: TRBV12-3/TRBV12-4
len: 14
j_gene: TRBJ1-5
CDR3aa: CASSFGGVNQPQHF
CDR3nt: TGTGCCAGCAGTTTTGGAGGGGTAAATCAGCCCCAGCATTTT

d_gene: .
abundance: few
v_gene: TRBV7-8
len: 13
j_gene: TRBJ2-1
CDR3aa: CASNRDVNNEQFF
CDR3nt: TGTGCCAGCAACCGGGACGTGAACAATGAGCAGTTCTTC

d_gene: TRBD1
abundance: .
v_gene: TRBV5-1
len: 15
j_gene: TRBJ2-4
CDR3aa: CASSLGDREENIRYF
CDR3nt: TGCGCCAGCAGCTTGGGGGACAGGGAAGAAAACATTCGGTACTTC

d_gene: .
abundance: .
v_gene: TRBV7-2
len: 14
j_gene: TRBJ2-7
CDR3aa: CASSASGTMTVEYF
CDR3nt: TGTGCCAGCAGCGCCTCCGGGACAATGACAGTGGAGTACTTC

d_gene: TRBD1
abundance: .
v_gene: TRBV27
len: 16
j_gene: TRBJ2-3
CDR3aa: CASSLGDRVPLDTQYF
CDR3nt: TGTGCCAGCAGTTTGGGCGACAGGGTGCCATTGGATACGCAGTATTTT

d_gene: .
abundance: .
v_gene: TRBV29-1
len: 11
j_gene: TRBJ2-7
CDR3aa: CSGGITYEQYF
CDR3nt: TGCAGCGGCGGGATCACCTACGAGCAGTACTTC

d_gene: .
abundance: few
v_gene: TRBV29-1
len: 10
j_gene: TRBJ2-1
CDR3aa: CSGHYNEQFF
CDR3nt: TGCAGCGGACACTACAATGAGCAGTTCTTC

d_gene: .
abundance: .
v_gene: TRBV7-2
len: 12
j_gene: TRBJ1-2
CDR3aa: CASSFLGTGYTF
CDR3nt: TGTGCCAGCAGCTTCTTGGGCACCGGCTACACCTTC

d_gene: TRBD2
abundance: .
v_gene: TRBV12-3/TRBV12-4
len: 15
j_gene: TRBJ2-7
CDR3aa: CASNPTGTSGSEQYF
CDR3nt: TGTGCCAGCAACCCAACCGGGACTAGCGGCTCCGAGCAGTACTTC

d_gene: TRBD1
abundance: .
v_gene: TRBV15
len: 16
j_gene: TRBJ1-5
CDR3aa: CATSSRRTGLNQPQHF
CDR3nt: TGTGCCACCAGCAGTCGACGGACAGGCCTTAATCAGCCCCAGCATTTT

d_gene: .
abundance: .
v_gene: TRBV7-9
len: 15
j_gene: TRBJ2-7
CDR3aa: CASSPTMGETYEQYF
CDR3nt: TGTGCCAGCAGCCCTACTATGGGGGAAACCTACGAGCAGTACTTC

d_gene: .
abundance: few
v_gene: TRBV7-2
len: 14
j_gene: TRBJ2-1
CDR3aa: CASSFGLTNNEQFF
CDR3nt: TGTGCCAGCAGCTTCGGACTAACTAACAATGAGCAGTTCTTC

d_gene: TRBD1
abundance: once
v_gene: TRBV15
len: 17
j_gene: TRBJ2-1
CDR3aa: CATSREGAGGSYNEQFF
CDR3nt: TGTGCCACCAGCAGAGAGGGAGCAGGGGGTAGCTACAATGAGCAGTTCTTC

d_gene: TRBD2
abundance: few
v_gene: TRBV3-1
len: 15
j_gene: TRBJ2-1
CDR3aa: CASGPGLAESSEQFF
CDR3nt: TGTGCCAGCGGTCCGGGACTAGCGGAGAGTAGTGAGCAGTTCTTC

d_gene: .
abundance: few
v_gene: TRBV6-1
len: 16
j_gene: TRBJ2-5
CDR3aa: CASSEWSLRYQETQYF
CDR3nt: TGTGCCAGCAGTGAATGGTCCCTCCGGTACCAAGAGACCCAGTACTTC

d_gene: TRBD2
abundance: .
v_gene: TRBV9
len: 18
j_gene: TRBJ2-1
CDR3aa: CASSVGLAGGAVPNEQFF
CDR3nt: TGTGCCAGCAGCGTAGGGCTAGCGGGGGGCGCGGTTCCCAATGAGCAGTTCTTC

d_gene: .
abundance: once
v_gene: TRBV12-3/TRBV12-4
len: 13
j_gene: TRBJ2-7
CDR3aa: CASSYTVTYEQYF
CDR3nt: TGTGCCAGCAGTTATACAGTGACCTACGAGCAGTACTTC

d_gene: .
abundance: .
v_gene: TRBV7-9
len: 15
j_gene: TRBJ2-5
CDR3aa: CASSLSWRIQETQYF
CDR3nt: TGTGCCAGCAGCTTAAGTTGGCGGATCCAAGAGACCCAGTACTTC

d_gene: TRBD1
abundance: .
v_gene: TRBV27
len: 12
j_gene: TRBJ2-7
CDR3aa: CASSTTGLEQYF
CDR3nt: TGTGCCAGCAGTACGACAGGGCTCGAGCAGTACTTC

d_gene: .
abundance: .
v_gene: TRBV30
len: 12
j_gene: TRBJ2-1
CDR3aa: CAWKALDNEQFF
CDR3nt: TGTGCCTGGAAGGCCCTAGACAATGAGCAGTTCTTC

d_gene: .
abundance: few
v_gene: TRBV5-1
len: 15
j_gene: TRBJ2-3
CDR3aa: CASSLGDGFTDTQYF
CDR3nt: TGCGCCAGCAGCTTGGGGGACGGCTTCACAGATACGCAGTATTTT

d_gene: TRBD1
abundance: .
v_gene: TRBV12-3/TRBV12-4
len: 14
j_gene: TRBJ2-7
CDR3aa: CASSSDRANYEQYF
CDR3nt: TGTGCCAGCAGTTCTGACAGGGCCAACTACGAGCAGTACTTC

d_gene: .
abundance: .
v_gene: TRBV29-1
len: 15
j_gene: TRBJ1-2
CDR3aa: CSVEDLGKVGRGYTF
CDR3nt: TGCAGCGTTGAAGATCTCGGAAAGGTCGGTCGGGGCTACACCTTC

d_gene: .
abundance: .
v_gene: TRBV6-2/TRBV6-3
len: 10
j_gene: TRBJ2-7
CDR3aa: CASSGNEQYF
CDR3nt: TGTGCCAGCAGTGGGAACGAGCAGTACTTC

d_gene: TRBD1
abundance: .
v_gene: TRBV29-1
len: 14
j_gene: TRBJ2-7
CDR3aa: CSVERRDRGREQYF
CDR3nt: TGCAGCGTTGAACGCCGGGACAGGGGGCGCGAGCAGTACTTC

d_gene: .
abundance: few
v_gene: TRBV15
len: 14
j_gene: TRBJ1-2
CDR3aa: CATTAILDSHGYTF
CDR3nt: TGTGCCACCACTGCCATCCTGGACAGCCATGGCTACACCTTC

d_gene: TRBD2
abundance: .
v_gene: TRBV10-3
len: 18
j_gene: TRBJ2-1
CDR3aa: CAISEPNSGGNAYNEQFF
CDR3nt: TGTGCCATCAGTGAACCCAATAGCGGGGGGAATGCCTACAATGAGCAGTTCTTC

d_gene: TRBD2
abundance: .
v_gene: TRBV27
len: 17
j_gene: TRBJ2-1
CDR3aa: CASSSGTSHISYNEQFF
CDR3nt: TGTGCCAGCAGCTCCGGGACTAGCCATATCTCCTACAATGAGCAGTTCTTC

d_gene: TRBD2
abundance: .
v_gene: TRBV10-3
len: 13
j_gene: TRBJ2-1
CDR3aa: CAISGGGYNEQFF
CDR3nt: TGTGCCATCAGCGGGGGGGGGTACAATGAGCAGTTCTTC

d_gene: .
abundance: .
v_gene: TRBV29-1
len: 14
j_gene: TRBJ2-5
CDR3aa: CSVEDRENSWTQYF
CDR3nt: TGCAGCGTTGAAGACAGGGAGAATTCATGGACCCAGTACTTC

d_gene: TRBD2
abundance: .
v_gene: TRBV20-1
len: 14
j_gene: TRBJ2-5
CDR3aa: CSADTSGGVGQQYF
CDR3nt: TGCAGTGCTGATACTAGCGGGGGAGTAGGGCAGCAGTACTTC

d_gene: .
abundance: .
v_gene: TRBV6-6
len: 14
j_gene: TRBJ2-1
CDR3aa: CASSPGGSLGEQFF
CDR3nt: TGTGCCAGCAGCCCCGGGGGATCGCTGGGTGAGCAGTTCTTC

d_gene: TRBD1
abundance: few
v_gene: TRBV6-1
len: 13
j_gene: TRBJ2-7
CDR3aa: CASSLDRPYEQYF
CDR3nt: TGTGCCAGCAGTTTGGACAGGCCCTACGAGCAGTACTTC

d_gene: .
abundance: few
v_gene: TRBV6-6
len: 11
j_gene: TRBJ1-6
CDR3aa: CATEGDSPLHF
CDR3nt: TGTGCCACCGAAGGGGATTCACCCCTCCACTTT